A single sample gave rise to the 18 T cell receptor beta chains below, sequenced in a study of radiation and T cells in renal cell carcinoma (dated by TCRdb to between 2020 and 2021). The time point label on this specimen signifies: blood 2 weeks post-SBRT. The treatment or condition label on this specimen signifies: 15 Gy SBRT to primary tumor, nephrectomy 4 weeks later. The library came from the immunoSEQ multiplex PCR assay. TCRdb provides this immuneACCESS table in a form limited to in-frame rearrangements. Some clones are lacking; in checked studies, under half of them reflect an unresolved V gene, and why the rest are absent is not known. Recorded for this sample are some 130,000 clones; roughly four fifths of them occurred a single time. The top ten clonotypes cover under 2.5% of the sample. This material consisted of blood, taken from a patient whose treatment included radiotherapy and nephrectomy. Source of these receptors: a woman aged 60-75 years with renal cell carcinoma.

The chain links TRBV7-6 to TRBJ2-2; 7 nucleotides match TRBD2. Germline V gene lookup returns CDR1 SGHVS and CDR2 FNYEAQ. After removal of 1 base from V and 5 bases from J, the junction contained 4 bases not matched to a gene. This CDR3 spans 15 amino acids. CDR3 loop: CASSLGAAGTGELFF. The CDR3 DNA is TGTGCCAGCAGCTTAGGGGCAGCGGGGACCGGGGAGCTGTTTTTT. Complete variable domain (other parts from reference TRBV7-6 and TRBJ2-2): GAGVSQSPRYKVTKRGQDVALRCDPISGHVSLYWYRQALGQGPEFLTYFNYEAQQDKSGLPNDRFSAERPEGSISTLTIQRTEQRDSAMYRCASSLGAAGTGELFFGEGSRLTVL.

V usage is TRBV6-4 and J usage is TRBJ1-5; D gene uncertain. The CDR3 has 13 residues. Trimming left V 6 bases short and J 3 bases short, with 9 bases between. The V gene's germline CDR1 is MRHNA and CDR2 SNTAGT. The CDR3 DNA follows: TGTGCCAGCAGCCCTTTCTTCAATCAGCCCCAGCATTTT. The encoded protein is CASSPFFNQPQHF.

The chain is built from TRBV6-5 and TRBJ1-1, with 9 bases fitting TRBD1. V lost 6 bases and J lost 7; bases outside the gene matches: 3. The CDR3 contains 12 residues. CDR1 MNHEY and CDR2 SVGAGI come from the germline V gene. In DNA, the CDR3 is TGTGCCAGCAGACAGGGGGCACATGAAGCTTTCTTT. This encodes CASRQGAHEAFF.

The chain employs TRBV5-4 and TRBJ1-6, with 9 bases fitting TRBD1. V trimming: 0 bases; J trimming: 9 bases; junction bases outside the gene matches: 1. Germline V gene sequence: CDR1 SGHNT, CDR2 YYREEE (reference sequence). CDR3 length: 14 amino acids. This CDR3 reads CASSLADRGSPLHF. For the CDR3, the DNA is TGTGCCAGCAGCTTGGCGGACAGGGGTTCACCCCTCCACTTT.

The gene calls are TRBV5-5 and TRBJ2-7; 7 nucleotides align to TRBD1. The V segment lost 4 bases and the J segment 6 bases; nucleotides outside the gene matches: 13. From germline, CDR1 is SGHKS and CDR2 YYEKEE (reference sequence). The CDR3 contains 15 residues. Here the CDR3 reads CASSPRQGWTGEQYF. The CDR3 DNA reads TGTGCCAGCAGCCCCAGACAGGGCTGGACCGGCGAGCAGTACTTC.

The chain combines TRBV4-3 with TRBJ2-7; D is undetermined. Deletions cut 1 base from V and 2 bases from J, with 6 bases between. The CDR3 covers 13 residues. CDR1 is LGHNA and CDR2 is YSLEER in the germline V gene. Here the CDR3 reads CASSQAGPYEQYF. DNA for the CDR3: TGCGCCAGCAGCCAAGCCGGCCCCTACGAGCAGTACTTC.

Here the CDR3 DNA reads TGTGCCAGCAGTTACTCGAAAATGGACGAGCAGTACTTC. Its protein is CASSYSKMDEQYF. V usage is TRBV6-5 and J usage is TRBJ2-7; D not resolved. The ends were cut back, 0 bases at V and 5 bases at J, with 8 bases in the middle. Germline V gene sequence: CDR1 MNHEY, CDR2 SVGAGI. The CDR3 spans 13 residues.

In regard to this clone: The same CDR3 arises from other DNA sequences in this sample as well. J is TRBJ2-3 and V is TRBV7-3; 8 bases fit TRBD1. The CDR3 loop spans 13 amino acids. J lost 5 bases, V lost 5 bases, and 3 bases had no gene match. Per germline, CDR1 SGHTA and CDR2 FQGTGA. The CDR3 sequence is CASSPTGGDTQYF. CDR3 in DNA: TGTGCCAGCAGCCCTACAGGGGGAGATACGCAGTATTTT.

This chain uses TRBV2 with TRBJ1-2; no definite D call. The germline V and J ends were trimmed by 3 bases and 3 bases, with 11 bases remaining between them. Germline loops: CDR1 SNHLY, CDR2 FYNNEI. CDR3 length: 14 residues. In nucleotides, the CDR3 is TGTGCCAGCAGTGATGTAGTGGAATACTATGGCTACACCTTC. Protein product: CASSDVVEYYGYTF.

This clone was counted a single time. The chain is built from TRBV11-2 and TRBJ2-7, with D perhaps TRBD2 (6 bases). This CDR3 has 14 residues. Looked up from germline, CDR1 is SGHAT and CDR2 is FQNNGV. V was cut by 7 bases and J by 0 bases, with 13 bases left in between. CDR3: CASTGTLSSYEQYF. CDR3 in DNA: TGTGCCAGCACCGGGACTCTAAGCTCCTACGAGCAGTACTTC. Variable domain in full (rest from reference TRBV11-2 and TRBJ2-7): EAGVAQSPRYKIIEKRQSVAFWCNPISGHATLYWYQQILGQGPKLLIQFQNNGVVDDSQLPKDRFSAERLKGVDSTLKIQPAKLEDSAVYLCASTGTLSSYEQYFGPGTRLTVT.

The chain uses TRBV27 and TRBJ2-1; no firm D call. Germline CDR1 and CDR2: MNHEY and SMNVEV (reference sequence). This CDR3 comprises 17 residues. The V end lost 4 bases, the J end lost 0 bases, and 16 bases lay between the germline ends. The CDR3 protein is CASSSQTFSRSYNEQFF. In DNA, the CDR3 is TGTGCCAGCAGTTCACAAACGTTCTCCCGCTCCTACAATGAGCAGTTCTTC.

The V gene is TRBV7-2, the J gene TRBJ2-7; D is undetermined. With 1 base removed from V and 5 bases from J, the gap between germline ends came to 6 bases. The CDR3 extends over 12 amino acids. In germline, CDR1 is SGHTA, CDR2 FQGNSA. CDR3 coding DNA: TGTGCCAGCAGCTTAGTTGGGAACGAGCAGTACTTC. This sequence encodes CASSLVGNEQYF.

The rearrangement links TRBV2 to TRBJ1-2; TRBD1 matches 7 bases. The CDR3 totals 15 residues. CDR1 is SNHLY and CDR2 is FYNNEI in the germline V gene. Trimming at V came to 6 bases and at J to 1 base, leaving 8 bases not matched to a gene. CDR3 amino acids: CASRSQGVVNYGYTF. CDR3 in DNA: TGTGCCAGCAGAAGTCAGGGGGTCGTTAACTATGGCTACACCTTC.

This clone was detected once. This rearrangement joins TRBV4-1 to TRBJ1-4; 7 nucleotides match TRBD1. CDR1 and CDR2 from the germline V gene are MGHRA and YSYEKL. The V gene end was trimmed by 0 bases and the J gene end by 5 bases; junction bases not matched to a gene: 0. The CDR3 has 14 amino acids. CDR3 sequence reads: CASSQEDRNEKLFF. The CDR3 nucleotides are TGCGCCAGCAGCCAAGAGGACAGGAATGAAAAACTGTTTTTT.

CDR3 DNA sequence: TGCAGCGTTGTACTAGCCCTGGAGAGCGAGCAGTACTTC. It codes for CSVVLALESEQYF. The rearrangement links TRBV29-1 to TRBJ2-7, with TRBD2 as a possible D gene (6 bases). V lost 4 bases to trimming and J lost 6 bases, with 16 bases between them. CDR1 and CDR2 from the germline V gene are SQVTM and ANQGSEA. The CDR3 loop spans 13 amino acids.

This clone appeared a few times. V usage is TRBV29-1 and J usage is TRBJ1-1; D gene uncertain. The CDR3 sequence is 14 residues long. Per germline, CDR1 SQVTM and CDR2 ANQGSEA. Trimming took off 7 bases at V and 4 bases at J, with 19 bases between the two ends. CDR3 nucleotides: TGCAGCGGGGCCAAACGCGGATCCAGCACTGAAGCTTTCTTT. Translated, it gives CSGAKRGSSTEAFF. The entire variable domain, with the rest obtained from reference TRBV29-1 and TRBJ1-1, is as follows: SAVISQKPSRDICQRGTSLTIQCQVDSQVTMMFWYRQQPGQSLTLIATANQGSEATYESGFVIDKFPISRPNLTFSTLTVSNMSPEDSSIYLCSGAKRGSSTEAFFGQGTRLTVV.

The V gene is TRBV27, the J gene TRBJ1-2; D unresolved. CDR3 length equals 16 residues. Trimming took off 4 bases at V and 2 bases at J, with 17 bases between the two ends. Looked up from germline, CDR1 is MNHEY and CDR2 is SMNVEV (reference sequence). This CDR3 is CASSSNSGPANYGYTF. In DNA, the CDR3 is TGTGCCAGCAGTTCCAATAGTGGTCCGGCCAACTATGGCTACACCTTC.

This clone was observed a handful of times. The chain combines TRBV7-6 with TRBJ2-2; 9 positions agree with TRBD1. Per germline, CDR1 SGHVS and CDR2 FNYEAQ. The V gene end was trimmed by 7 bases and the J gene end by 1 base; junction bases not matched to a gene: 7. The CDR3 is 16 amino acids. CDR3 sequence reads: CASNTPGQGNTGELFF. The CDR3 bases are TGTGCCAGCAACACACCGGGACAGGGGAACACCGGGGAGCTGTTTTTT. The complete variable domain, with remaining parts taken from reference TRBV7-6 and TRBJ2-2, reads GAGVSQSPRYKVTKRGQDVALRCDPISGHVSLYWYRQALGQGPEFLTYFNYEAQQDKSGLPNDRFSAERPEGSISTLTIQRTEQRDSAMYRCASNTPGQGNTGELFFGEGSRLTVL.